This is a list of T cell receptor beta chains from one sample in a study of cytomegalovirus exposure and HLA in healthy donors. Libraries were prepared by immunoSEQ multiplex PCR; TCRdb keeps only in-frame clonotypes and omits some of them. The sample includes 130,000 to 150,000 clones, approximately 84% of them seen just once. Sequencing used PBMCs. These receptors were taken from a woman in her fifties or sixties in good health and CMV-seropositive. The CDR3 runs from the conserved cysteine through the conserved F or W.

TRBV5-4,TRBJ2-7,CASSLELAGVSSYEQYF
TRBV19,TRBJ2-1,CASSEGQGFHEQFF
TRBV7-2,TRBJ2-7,CASSEEVAREQYF
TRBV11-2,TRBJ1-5,CASSLDGGEGQPQHF
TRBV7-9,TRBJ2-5,CASSLATEETQYF
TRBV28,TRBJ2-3,CASSLVAVWGGTDTQYF
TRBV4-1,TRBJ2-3,CASSPDPSGSVSDTQYF
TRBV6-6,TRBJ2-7,CASSFAGHEQYF
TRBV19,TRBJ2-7,CASSTTGSQKAEQYF
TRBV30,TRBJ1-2,CAWSVLSGEGYTF
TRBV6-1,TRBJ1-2,CASVRTGVYDGYTF
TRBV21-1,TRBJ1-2,CASSPQGQGGEEDGYTF
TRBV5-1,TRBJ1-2,CASSTGTGLASGYTF
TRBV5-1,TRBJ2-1,CASSLEGQGHNEQFF
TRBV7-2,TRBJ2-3,CASSPRLAADTQYF
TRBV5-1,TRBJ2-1,CASSLSFDEQFF
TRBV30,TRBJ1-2,CAWRGGPGLGNYGYTF
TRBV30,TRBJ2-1,CAWSAGGVYEQFF
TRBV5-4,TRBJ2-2,CASSSSRGPTGELFF
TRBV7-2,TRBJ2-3,CASSLGGLAGGGDTQYF
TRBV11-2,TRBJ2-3,CASSLELARDTQYF
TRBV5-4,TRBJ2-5,CASSPKTSGRALGETQYF
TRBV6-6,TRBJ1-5,CASSYSRGGSQPQHF
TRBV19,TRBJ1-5,CASSPWTGAGQPQHF
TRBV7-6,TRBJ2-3,CASSLGAGSSTDTQYF
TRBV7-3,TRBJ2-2,CASSLDSNTGELFF
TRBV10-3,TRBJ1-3,CATFDLGQGDSGVSIYF
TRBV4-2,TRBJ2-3,CASSQVQLAGLGADTQYF
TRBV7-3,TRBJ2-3,CASSLTGALTDTQYF
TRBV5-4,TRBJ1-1,CASSLGAAGRGAEAFF
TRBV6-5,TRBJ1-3,CASTLPGNTIYF
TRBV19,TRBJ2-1,CASSISSGRDSYNEQFF
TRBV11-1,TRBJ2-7,CASSLEFGTHYEQYF
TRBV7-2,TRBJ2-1,CASSWGTGGSYNEQFF
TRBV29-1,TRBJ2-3,CSGKQGGTDTQYF
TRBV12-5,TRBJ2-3,CASGSSTDTQYF
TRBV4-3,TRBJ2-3,CASSQDGRTSNTQYF
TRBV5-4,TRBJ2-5,CASSRGLAGGETQYF
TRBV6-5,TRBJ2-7,CASSYSDTLSYEQYF
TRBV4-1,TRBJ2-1,CASSQLRRAGGLWEREQFF
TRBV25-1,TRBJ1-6,CASSESGSPLHF
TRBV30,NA,CAGGTTFGDEQYF
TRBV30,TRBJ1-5,CAWSLDGTGQPQHF
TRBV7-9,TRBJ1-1,CASSFVLNTEAFF
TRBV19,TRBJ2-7,CASSTRLAGVGGTYEQYF
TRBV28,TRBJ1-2,CASSSIQGSGGYTF
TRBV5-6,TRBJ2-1,CASGLSSASGIPYNEQFF
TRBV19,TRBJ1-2,CASRTRTPGRIGLDYGYTF
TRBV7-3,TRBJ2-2,CASSLISAGVGGELFF
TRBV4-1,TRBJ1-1,CASSHAETGEVAEAFF
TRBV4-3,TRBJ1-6,CASSQDRENPHSPLHF
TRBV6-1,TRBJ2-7,CASRGTSGSYEQYF
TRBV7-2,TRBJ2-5,CASAWTGGETQYF
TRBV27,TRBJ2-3,CASSSESSLAGVPDTQYF
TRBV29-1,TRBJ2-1,CSVDLPPAPGQGDNEQFF
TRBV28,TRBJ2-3,CASSLLLPLAGATDTQYF
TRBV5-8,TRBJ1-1,CASSFQGMNTEAFF